The 22 T cell receptor beta chains below come from one sample, sequenced in a study of CD8+ T cells in alopecia areata. cDNA serving as the sequencing template came from extracted, reverse transcribed RNA. Sequenced by immunoSEQ multiplex PCR; TCRdb stores in-frame clones only, minus some. The data contain 120,000 or so clones, 47% of them singletons. Sequenced material: NKG2D-low CD8+ T cells sorted from blood. Source of these receptors: a human donor with alopecia areata.

The CDR3 region is CSARDGNTDTQYF. DNA for the CDR3: TGCAGCGCCAGGGACGGCAACACAGATACGCAGTATTTT. The chain is built from TRBV29-1 and TRBJ2-3; TRBD1 or TRBD2 may be the D gene (5 bases each). CDR1 and CDR2 (germline): SQVTM, ANQGSEA. The CDR3 runs 13 residues. V was pared by 7 bases and J by 2 bases, with 13 bases between.

The chain has TRBV20-1 and TRBJ1-1; unclear D gene. Between the trimmed V and J ends, which lost 6 bases and 3 bases, there was a span of 5 bases. Germline CDR1 is DFQATT and CDR2 is SNEGSKA (reference sequence). The CDR3 spans 10 residues. CDR3 bases: TGCAGTGCCTGGTACACTGAAGCTTTCTTT. Its translation: CSAWYTEAFF.

This clone was observed a handful of times. V and J are TRBV29-1 and TRBJ2-7; 7 bases are a match to TRBD2. CDR3 size: 14 residues. The V and J ends lost 3 bases and 4 bases, in that order; junction bases with no gene match: 9. Germline V gives CDR1 SQVTM, CDR2 ANQGSEA. The CDR3 DNA reads TGCAGCGTTGATGCTAACGAGGGAGGGTACGAGCAGTACTTC. Translating it yields CSVDANEGGYEQYF.

This clone is a singleton in its sample. The chain has TRBV30 and TRBJ1-5; D unclear. CDR1 and CDR2 from the germline V gene are GTSNPN and SVGIG (reference sequence). The CDR3 covers 12 residues. V gave up 1 base and J gave up 4 bases, with 5 bases separating them. The CDR3 bases are TGTGCCTGGAGTGAAAAAAATCAGCCCCAGCATTTT. Its protein product is CAWSEKNQPQHF.

The rearrangement links TRBV11-2 to TRBJ2-5, with D perhaps matching TRBD2 (6 bases). V dropped 8 bases and J dropped 5 bases, with 27 bases sitting between them. Germline V gives CDR1 SGHAT, CDR2 FQNNGV. The CDR3 length is 17 residues. CDR3: CASEDWGGNFQRETQYF. CDR3 in DNA: TGTGCCAGCGAAGATTGGGGCGGGAACTTTCAAAGGGAGACCCAGTACTTC.

This clone has only a few counts. The chain uses TRBV29-1 and TRBJ2-2, with 11 bases that match TRBD1. Trimming at V came to 0 bases and at J to 6 bases, leaving 3 bases not matched to a gene. Germline CDR1 and CDR2: SQVTM and ANQGSEA. The CDR3 runs to 15 residues. The CDR3 sequence: CSVEDPGQGAGELFF. In nucleotides, the CDR3 is TGCAGCGTTGAAGATCCGGGACAGGGGGCCGGGGAGCTGTTTTTT.

The V call is TRBV5-6, the J call TRBJ2-7; D call uncertain. Trimming left V 4 bases short and J 0 bases short, with 5 bases between. The CDR3 covers 12 residues. Germline CDR1 reads SGHDT; CDR2 reads YYEEEE. Here the CDR3 reads CASSDISYEQYF. DNA for the CDR3: TGTGCCAGCAGCGATATCTCCTACGAGCAGTACTTC.

V and J are TRBV14 and TRBJ2-1; 8 nucleotides line up with TRBD1. The germline V gene encodes CDR1 SGHDN and CDR2 FVKESK. Trimming at V came to 5 bases and at J to 6 bases, leaving 9 bases not matched to a gene. The CDR3 extends over 15 amino acids. The CDR3 sequence: CASSRGQGRGNEQFF. CDR3 DNA: TGTGCCAGCAGCAGAGGACAGGGACGTGGCAATGAGCAGTTCTTC. The complete variable domain, with remaining parts taken from reference TRBV14 and TRBJ2-1, reads EAGVTQFPSHSVIEKGQTVTLRCDPISGHDNLYWYRRVMGKEIKFLLHFVKESKQDESGMPNNRFLAERTGGTYSTLKVQPAELEDSGVYFCASSRGQGRGNEQFFGPGTRLTVL.

The chain uses TRBV5-1 and TRBJ2-1; D is perhaps TRBD2 (6 bases). This CDR3 is built from 13 residues. Trimming took off 5 bases at V and 9 bases at J, with 15 bases between the two ends. Germline CDR1 is SGHRS and CDR2 is YFSETQ. The CDR3 bases are TGCGCCAGCAGTCCGGTGGGGGGAGGTGAGCAGTTCTTC. Encoded protein: CASSPVGGGEQFF.

The chain employs TRBV7-9 and TRBJ2-7; TRBD1 matches at 7 bases. Germline trimming cut 0 bases from V and 8 bases from J; bases unmatched to any gene: 10. In germline, CDR1 is SEHNR, CDR2 FQNEAQ (reference sequence). This CDR3 contains 15 residues. The CDR3 coding sequence is TGTGCCAGCAGCTTAGCGGTCGGACAGGAGAACAAGCAGTACTTC. Translation: CASSLAVGQENKQYF.

This chain joins TRBV30 and TRBJ2-7; D perhaps matches TRBD1 (6 bases). Per the germline V gene, CDR1 is GTSNPN and CDR2 is SVGIG (reference sequence). This CDR3 has 11 amino acids. V was shortened by 2 bases and J by 6 bases, with 8 bases between the two germline ends. CDR3 protein: CAWSSRGEQYF. Here the CDR3 DNA reads TGTGCCTGGAGTAGCAGGGGCGAGCAGTACTTC.

In its sample, this clone was seen a few times. The V call is TRBV7-9, the J call TRBJ2-1; D unclear. V lost 1 base, J lost 9 bases, and 7 bases lay in between. The CDR3 spans 12 residues. Germline CDR1 reads SEHNR; CDR2 reads FQNEAQ (reference sequence). The CDR3, as DNA: TGTGCCAGCAGCTTAGTGGAACCTGAGCAGTTCTTC. This gives the protein CASSLVEPEQFF. Using reference TRBV7-9 and TRBJ2-1 for the parts outside the CDR3, the full variable domain is DTGVSQNPRHKITKRGQNVTFRCDPISEHNRLYWYRQTLGQGPEFLTYFQNEAQLEKSRLLSDRFSAERPKGSFSTLEIQRTEQGDSAMYLCASSLVEPEQFFGPGTRLTVL.

V usage is TRBV9 and J usage is TRBJ2-5; D remains ambiguous. Germline V lookup: CDR1 SGDLS, CDR2 YYNGEE. V was pared by 2 bases and J by 4 bases, with 12 bases between. The CDR3 totals 14 residues. The CDR3 DNA follows: TGTGCCAGCAGCGTGGGTGGAAGTGTAGAGACCCAGTACTTC. It codes for CASSVGGSVETQYF.

The chain's CDR3 is CATPGVPYF. CDR3 in DNA: TGTGCCACCCCAGGGGTTCCGTACTTC. The V and J genes are TRBV25-1 and TRBJ2-7; perhaps TRBD1 as D (6 bases). V shed 10 bases and J shed 12 bases, with 13 bases lying between them. CDR1 is MGHDK and CDR2 is SYGVNS in the germline V gene. The CDR3 spans 9 residues.

The V and J genes are TRBV7-9 and TRBJ2-7, with D perhaps matching TRBD1 (5 bases). Germline V gives CDR1 SEHNR, CDR2 FQNEAQ (reference sequence). Trimming pared 6 bases from V and 3 bases from J, leaving 18 bases between. This CDR3 has 15 residues. The CDR3 is CASRAEGDRGYEQYF. CDR3 DNA: TGTGCCAGCAGGGCCGAAGGCGATAGGGGCTACGAGCAGTACTTC.

The genes are TRBV7-9 and TRBJ2-1; TRBD2 might be the D (5 bases). Germline lookup yields CDR1 SEHNR and CDR2 FQNEAQ (reference sequence). Between the trimmed V and J ends, which lost 4 bases and 9 bases, there was a span of 13 bases. The CDR3 is made up of 13 amino acids. In DNA form, the CDR3 reads TGTGCCAGCAGCTCGGACTCCCCGACTGAGCAGTTCTTC. It translates to CASSSDSPTEQFF.

The chain combines TRBV29-1 with TRBJ1-5, with D unresolved. Trimming stripped 3 bases from V and 1 base from J, with 7 bases between. Germline V CDR1 and CDR2: SQVTM, ANQGSEA. There are 13 residues in the CDR3. In nucleotides, the CDR3 is TGCAGCGTTGATTCGGGGAGCAATCAGCCCCAGCATTTT. Translated: CSVDSGSNQPQHF.

A few counts support this clone. This sequence joins TRBV29-1 and TRBJ2-7, with D perhaps matching TRBD1 (7 bases). Germline values: CDR1 SQVTM, CDR2 ANQGSEA. The V gene lost 6 bases and the J gene lost 0 bases, with 21 bases spanning the gap. This CDR3 contains 16 residues. CDR3 DNA: TGCAGCGTCTCCGGGACAGCAAAACTAGCCTCCTACGAGCAGTACTTC. It codes for CSVSGTAKLASYEQYF.

This chain links TRBV29-1 with TRBJ2-7, with 11 bases identical to TRBD2. This CDR3 spans 13 amino acids. V gave up 3 bases and J gave up 4 bases; unmatched junction bases: 2. Germline V gene sequence: CDR1 SQVTM, CDR2 ANQGSEA. The CDR3 DNA follows: TGCAGCGTTGAGGGACTAGCGGAATACGAGCAGTACTTC. It is translated as CSVEGLAEYEQYF.

V and J are TRBV28 and TRBJ1-1; 7 nucleotides agree with TRBD1. V shed 5 bases and J 1 base; nucleotides not matched to a gene: 4. CDR1 and CDR2 (germline): MDHEN, SYDVKM. The CDR3 extends over 14 amino acids. The CDR3 DNA follows: TGTGCCAGCAGTCCCCGGACAGGGAACACTGAAGCTTTCTTT. Its protein is CASSPRTGNTEAFF.

This chain joins TRBV29-1 and TRBJ2-7; D possibly matches TRBD1 or TRBD2 (5 bases each). CDR1 SQVTM and CDR2 ANQGSEA come from the germline V gene. The CDR3 is 12 amino acids. The V and J ends lost 5 bases and 2 bases respectively, with 10 bases between them. CDR3 loop: CSVRDGAYEQYF. The CDR3 DNA reads TGCAGCGTTAGGGACGGGGCCTACGAGCAGTACTTC.

This clone was counted only a few times. V gene TRBV29-1 combines with J gene TRBJ2-2; perhaps D is TRBD1 or TRBD2 (6 bases each). The germline V and J ends were trimmed by 2 bases and 5 bases, with 12 bases remaining between them. Germline V gene lookup returns CDR1 SQVTM and CDR2 ANQGSEA. The CDR3 contains 14 residues. The CDR3 sequence: CSVEWGAWTGELFF. The CDR3 DNA is TGCAGCGTTGAATGGGGGGCGTGGACCGGGGAGCTGTTTTTT.